This entry lists 16 T cell receptor beta chains sequenced from one sample in a study of control samples from healthy donors and cancer patients (dated by TCRdb to the early 2020s). The library was obtained by the immunoSEQ multiplex PCR assay. This is the immuneACCESS table as TCRdb keeps it, with only in-frame sequences that have V and J called. A part of the clones is gone; compared with another copy, unresolved V genes explain less than half, and the rest is unexplained. The sample table shows about 73,000 clones, and around 95% are seen once. The top ten clonotypes cover more than 5.5% of the sample. Sequenced material: blood. These receptors all come from a middle-aged woman in good health.

The V gene is TRBV7-8, the J gene TRBJ1-1; no firm D call. CDR3 length: 13 amino acids. Trimming pared 1 base from V and 10 bases from J, leaving 13 bases between. In germline, CDR1 is SGHVS, CDR2 FQNEAQ. CDR3 sequence (DNA): TGTGCCAGCAGCTTAGTCTCGCAGGTGGGAGCTTTCTTT. Its translation is CASSLVSQVGAFF.

This clone was counted a single time. The rearrangement joins TRBV7-2 to TRBJ2-7; D might be TRBD1 (6 bases). The germline CDR1 and CDR2 sequences are SGHTA and FQGNSA. The CDR3 contains 17 residues. Trimming left V 6 bases short and J 1 base short, with 22 bases between. The CDR3 is CASSITPSGVGSYEQYF. CDR3 DNA: TGTGCCAGCAGTATCACCCCTTCAGGGGTCGGGTCCTACGAGCAGTACTTC.

This clone was found once. The chain carries TRBV4-2 and TRBJ2-3, with D hard to call. The V end was cut by 3 bases, the J end by 6 bases, with 13 bases between. The CDR3 length is 14 residues. CDR1 is LGHNA, CDR2 YNFKEQ, per germline. The DNA for the CDR3 is TGTGCCAGCAGCCAGAGCCAGGCTGCGGATACGCAGTATTTT. This sequence encodes CASSQSQAADTQYF.

This chain links TRBV5-1 with TRBJ2-1; possibly TRBD1 for D (6 bases). Trimming cost V 2 bases and J 5 bases, with 11 bases left between them. Per the germline V gene, CDR1 is SGHRS and CDR2 is YFSETQ. The CDR3 loop spans 14 amino acids. CDR3 amino acids: CASSLGQPNNEQFF. DNA for the CDR3: TGCGCCAGCAGCTTAGGACAGCCGAACAATGAGCAGTTCTTC.

The chain employs TRBV5-4 and TRBJ1-2; 7 positions match TRBD1. The V segment lost 2 bases and the J segment 8 bases; nucleotides outside the gene matches: 6. Per the germline V gene, CDR1 is SGHNT and CDR2 is YYREEE (reference sequence). This CDR3 has 13 amino acids. CDR3 loop: CASSLPGQEGYTF. The CDR3 DNA reads TGTGCCAGCAGCTTACCAGGACAGGAAGGCTACACCTTC.

This clone was found once. This chain connects TRBV18 to TRBJ1-2; D not resolved. The CDR3 is 14 residues long. The germline gives CDR1 KGHSH, CDR2 LQKENI. Trimming took off 6 bases at V and 6 bases at J, with 17 bases between the two ends. The CDR3, as DNA: TGTGCCAGCTCGCCTGACGGAGGCCCGAATGGCTACACCTTC. Residues: CASSPDGGPNGYTF.

The gene calls are TRBV9 and TRBJ2-1; no clear D gene. CDR1 is SGDLS, CDR2 YYNGEE, per germline. With 2 bases removed from V and 6 bases from J, the gap between germline ends came to 6 bases. This CDR3 is 12 amino acids long. Written as DNA, the CDR3 is TGTGCCAGCAGCGTGATTGGCAATGAGCAGTTCTTC. Translated: CASSVIGNEQFF. The full variable domain, completed using reference TRBV9 and TRBJ2-1, is DSGVTQTPKHLITATGQRVTLRCSPRSGDLSVYWYQQSLDQGLQFLIQYYNGEERAKGNILERFSAQQFPDLHSELNLSSLELGDSALYFCASSVIGNEQFFGPGTRLTVL.

The chain combines TRBV6-1 with TRBJ1-6, with D tentatively TRBD1 (5 bases). The germline gives CDR1 MNHNS, CDR2 SASEGT. This CDR3 spans 15 amino acids. With 3 bases removed from V and 5 bases from J, the gap between germline ends came to 11 bases. This CDR3 is CASSELGTHNSPLHF. The CDR3 DNA reads as TGTGCCAGCAGTGAGCTTGGGACCCATAATTCACCCCTCCACTTT.

The V and J genes are TRBV4-2 and TRBJ2-7; D gene ambiguous. Trimming left V 0 bases short and J 7 bases short, with 4 bases between. The CDR3 is 11 residues long. In germline, CDR1 is LGHNA, CDR2 YNFKEQ. This CDR3 reads CASSQDGEQYF. CDR3 nucleotides: TGTGCCAGCAGCCAAGACGGGGAGCAGTACTTC.

J is TRBJ2-2 and V is TRBV28; a possible D gene is TRBD2 (8 bases). V lost 11 bases and J 3 bases, leaving 16 bases between the germline ends. The CDR3 extends over 14 amino acids. CDR1 and CDR2 from the germline V gene are MDHEN and SYDVKM. The CDR3 region is CAGTRGRDTGELFF. In DNA form, the CDR3 reads TGTGCCGGGACTAGGGGGCGCGACACCGGGGAGCTGTTTTTT.

The genes are TRBV11-1 and TRBJ2-3; 7 bases are a match to TRBD1. The V segment lost 2 bases and the J segment 4 bases; nucleotides outside the gene matches: 6. The CDR3 totals 15 residues. Germline assignment: CDR1 SGHAT and CDR2 FQDESV (reference sequence). The CDR3 sequence is CASSLSGGFADTQYF. Here the CDR3 DNA reads TGTGCCAGCAGCTTATCAGGGGGTTTCGCAGATACGCAGTATTTT.

This clone was counted once. This rearrangement joins TRBV29-1 to TRBJ2-3, with D perhaps TRBD2 (5 bases). Germline CDR1 SQVTM, CDR2 ANQGSEA. V was clipped by 3 bases and J by 3 bases, with 10 bases between them. CDR3 length equals 13 residues. CDR3 in amino acids: CSVDGTGTDTQYF. The DNA for the CDR3 is TGCAGCGTTGATGGAACGGGGACAGATACGCAGTATTTT.

V gene TRBV6-5 combines with J gene TRBJ1-3; D possibly corresponds to TRBD1 (5 bases). Germline V gene sequence: CDR1 MNHEY, CDR2 SVGAGI. Trimming cost V 10 bases and J 0 bases, with 13 bases left between them. The CDR3 spans 14 residues. CDR3 in DNA: TGTGCCACGCATGGGGCGACCTCTGGAAACACCATATATTTT. It is translated as CATHGATSGNTIYF.

The V and J genes are TRBV2 and TRBJ1-5; 12 positions match TRBD1. The ends lost 4 bases at V and 6 bases at J; junction bases unmatched: 4. The CDR3 spans 15 residues. Germline loops: CDR1 SNHLY, CDR2 FYNNEI. The CDR3 region has the DNA TGTGCCAGCAGTGCGGGACAGGGGGCGATTCAGCCCCAGCATTTT. As protein: CASSAGQGAIQPQHF.

The rearrangement joins TRBV18 to TRBJ2-3; D might be TRBD1 or TRBD2, each matching 5 bases. Germline-derived CDR1 and CDR2 are KGHSH and LQKENI. Trimming shortened V by 3 bases and J by 6 bases, and 13 bases separated the two germline ends. CDR3 length: 14 amino acids. CDR3 amino acids: CASSPGTAGDTQYF. CDR3 sequence (DNA): TGTGCCAGCTCACCCGGGACCGCGGGCGATACGCAGTATTTT.

V and J are TRBV6-2 or TRBV6-3 and TRBJ1-2, with a weak D call TRBD1 (5 bases). V was trimmed by 0 bases and J by 3 bases, leaving 8 bases between them. The CDR3 consists of 14 residues. Germline values: CDR1 MNHEY, CDR2 SVGEGT. CDR3 region: CASSYSARDYGYTF. CDR3 in DNA: TGTGCCAGCAGTTACTCTGCCAGGGACTATGGCTACACCTTC.